Listed here is a single T cell receptor beta chain. Antigen specificity is unknown. The assay was immunoSEQ multiplex PCR, and TCRdb's table has in-frame clones only and misses some. This sample has about 350,000 clones; approximately 86% occur once, and the top ten carry around a tenth. Treatment indicated: about 20 received Ad26.COV2.S at low or high dose, single or two shots; five or six received placebo; per-sample allocation not given. Specimen acquisition occurred on day 63 following the initial vaccine or placebo injection. This entry belongs to a study of Ad26.COV2.S vaccination and SARS-CoV-2 variants. Study summary: Doses of Ad26.COV2.S were injected into muscle once or twice, 56 days apart. Study results and limitations: There was a possibility that the TCR breadth and depth analyses underestimated total T cell responses.

The length of the CDR3 is 16 residues. Trimming at V came to 0 bases and at J to 3 bases, leaving 7 bases not matched to a gene. Germline V gives CDR1 LGHNA, CDR2 YSLEER. The V gene is TRBV4-3, the J gene TRBJ2-7, with TRBD1 matching over 8 bases. The TCR comes from a person aged 18 to 65 who received the Ad26.COV2.S COVID-19 vaccine or a placebo. This material consisted of peripheral blood, taken in a trial of Ad26.COV2.S vaccine versus placebo. This CDR3 is CASSQDTETGVYEQYF. The CDR3 bases are TGCGCCAGCAGCCAAGATACCGAGACAGGGGTCTACGAGCAGTACTTC.